This T cell receptor beta chain was observed in a study of blood T cell repertoires in COVID-19. As for the study in general: Samples representing acute and convalescent COVID-19 were sourced from the United States, Italy and Spain.

This CDR3 contains 15 residues. CDR1 ENHRY and CDR2 SYGVKD come from the germline V gene. After removal of 7 bases from V and 1 base from J, the junction contained 8 bases not matched to a gene. Original data processing: For nucleated cells, counts were estimated from reference gene primer amplification. Assay: immunoSEQ multiplex PCR; the TCRdb copy retains only in-frame clones and omits some. V, J and clone size reflect that table, while D and trimming were determined from the DNA. The profile shows 300,000 to 400,000 clones, approximately 87% of them singletons. Sequencing input: peripheral blood. This TCR derives from a woman in her forties or fifties with active or convalescent COVID-19. The chain is built from TRBV10-3 and TRBJ2-5, with 8 bases that match TRBD2. For the CDR3, the DNA is TGTGCCATCATGCGCCCGGGGGGGCCCCAAGAGACCCAGTACTTC. Translating gives CAIMRPGGPQETQYF.